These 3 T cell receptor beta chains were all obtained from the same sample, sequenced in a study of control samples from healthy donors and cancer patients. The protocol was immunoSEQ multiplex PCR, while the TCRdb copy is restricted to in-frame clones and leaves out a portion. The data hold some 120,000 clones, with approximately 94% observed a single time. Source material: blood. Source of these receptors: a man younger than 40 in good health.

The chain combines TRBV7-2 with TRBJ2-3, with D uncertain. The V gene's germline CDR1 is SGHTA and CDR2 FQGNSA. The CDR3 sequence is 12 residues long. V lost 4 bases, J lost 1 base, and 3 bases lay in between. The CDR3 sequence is CASSSGTDTQYF. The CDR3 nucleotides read TGTGCCAGCAGCTCAGGCACAGATACGCAGTATTTT.

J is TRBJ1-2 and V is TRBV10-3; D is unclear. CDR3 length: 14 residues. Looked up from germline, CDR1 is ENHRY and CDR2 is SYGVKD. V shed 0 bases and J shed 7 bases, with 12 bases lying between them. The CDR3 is CAISESEDWSGYTF. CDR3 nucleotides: TGTGCCATCAGTGAGTCTGAGGACTGGAGTGGCTACACCTTC.

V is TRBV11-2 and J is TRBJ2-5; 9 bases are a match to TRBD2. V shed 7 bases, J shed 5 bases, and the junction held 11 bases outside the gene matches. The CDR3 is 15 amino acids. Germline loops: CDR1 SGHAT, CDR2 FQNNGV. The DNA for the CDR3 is TGTGCCAGCACAGGGTTAGCGGGGGCCGGGGAGACCCAGTACTTC. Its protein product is CASTGLAGAGETQYF.